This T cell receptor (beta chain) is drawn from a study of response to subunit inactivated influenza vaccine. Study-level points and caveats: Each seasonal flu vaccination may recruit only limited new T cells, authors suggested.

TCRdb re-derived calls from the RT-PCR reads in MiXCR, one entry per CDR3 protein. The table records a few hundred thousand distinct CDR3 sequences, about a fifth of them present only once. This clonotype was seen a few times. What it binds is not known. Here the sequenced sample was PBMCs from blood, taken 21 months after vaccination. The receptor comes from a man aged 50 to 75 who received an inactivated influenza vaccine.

The CDR3 here is CASSVGGGADTQYF. The DNA for the CDR3 is TGTGCCAGCAGCGTAGGCGGGGGGGCAGATACGCAGTATTTT. The chain couples TRBV9 to TRBJ2-3; 9 bases are shared with TRBD2. The CDR3 is 14 residues long. The germline V gene encodes CDR1 SGDLS and CDR2 YYNGEE. The junction had 0 bases not matched to a gene; V was cut back by 0 bases and J by 4 bases.